What follows are 17 T cell receptor beta chains derived from one specimen sequenced in a study of blood T cell repertoires in COVID-19 (dated by TCRdb to 2018 to 2021). Library preparation employed the immunoSEQ multiplex PCR assay. Imported from immuneACCESS, the table was reduced by TCRdb to in-frame sequences with V and J called. These copies leave out some clones; in studies compared against another copy, an unresolved V gene accounts for under half, and the cause of the remainder is not known. Here the sample has a few hundred thousand clones; around 87% occur a single time. Under 11% of the sample comes from the top ten. The sequencing sample was made of peripheral blood. These receptors were taken from a woman in her thirties with COVID-19, enrolled during active disease.

This clone appeared once. The V call is TRBV19, the J call TRBJ1-2, with D possibly being TRBD1 (6 bases). This CDR3 spans 16 amino acids. CDR1 and CDR2 (germline): LNHDA, SQIVND (reference sequence). Deletions cut 6 bases from V and 5 bases from J, with 22 bases between. The CDR3 loop reads CASRKGGQGKEYGYTF. The CDR3 DNA follows: TGTGCCAGTAGGAAGGGCGGGCAGGGGAAGGAATATGGCTACACCTTC.

V and J are TRBV30 and TRBJ2-3, with a possible D match to TRBD2 (6 bases). The CDR3 contains 13 residues. Germline assignment: CDR1 GTSNPN and CDR2 SVGIG (reference sequence). The germline V and J ends were trimmed by 0 bases and 6 bases, with 10 bases remaining between them. The CDR3 DNA follows: TGTGCCTGGAGTGTATGGGGGGAGGATACGCAGTATTTT. Its translation: CAWSVWGEDTQYF.

This clone was counted many times. V gene TRBV5-8 combines with J gene TRBJ2-2; D might be TRBD2 (6 bases). CDR3 length equals 15 residues. Trimming took 7 bases from V and 0 from J, leaving 13 bases between them. Germline-derived CDR1 and CDR2 are SGHTS and YDEGEE. The CDR3: CASGGVGPNTGELFF. CDR3 sequence (DNA): TGTGCCAGCGGAGGGGTCGGACCGAACACCGGGGAGCTGTTTTTT.

The chain carries TRBV7-9 and TRBJ1-2; weak D call: TRBD1 (5 bases). In germline, CDR1 is SEHNR, CDR2 FQNEAQ (reference sequence). Trimming took 3 bases from V and 4 from J, leaving 9 bases between them. CDR3 length: 13 residues. CDR3 nucleotides: TGTGCCAGCAGCTTCCGCGGGGGCTATGGCTACACCTTC. Protein: CASSFRGGYGYTF.

The chain is built from TRBV6-5 and TRBJ2-3; D may be TRBD2 (7 bases). The CDR3 totals 16 residues. Between the trimmed V and J ends, which lost 1 base and 3 bases, there was a span of 14 bases. CDR1 is MNHEY and CDR2 is SVGAGI in the germline V gene. The CDR3 region is CASSYFGGGRTDTQYF. For the CDR3, the DNA is TGTGCCAGCAGTTACTTCGGCGGGGGCAGAACAGATACGCAGTATTTT.

This clone has just one count. The CDR3 DNA reads as TGTGCCAGCAGTTACCTTTTACTGGACAGGGTCGTCCCAGATACGCAGTATTTT. Translation: CASSYLLLDRVVPDTQYF. The chain uses TRBV6-2 or TRBV6-3 and TRBJ2-3; 8 bases match TRBD1. The CDR3 has 18 residues. The germline V gene has CDR1 MNHEY and CDR2 SVGEGT. After removal of 2 bases from V and 4 bases from J, the junction contained 14 bases not matched to a gene.

This chain uses TRBV7-8 with TRBJ2-1; 7 bases line up with TRBD1. V lost 5 bases, J lost 3 bases, and 7 bases stayed unmatched. The germline CDR1 and CDR2 sequences are SGHVS and FQNEAQ. This CDR3 contains 15 residues. The CDR3 is CASSQNDRDYNEQFF. CDR3 DNA: TGTGCCAGCAGCCAAAATGACAGGGACTACAATGAGCAGTTCTTC. Combining the CDR3 with reference TRBV7-8 and TRBJ2-1 gives the whole variable domain GAGVSQSPRYKVAKRGQDVALRCDPISGHVSLFWYQQALGQGPEFLTYFQNEAQLDKSGLPSDRFFAERPEGSVSTLKIQRTQQEDSAVYLCASSQNDRDYNEQFFGPGTRLTVL.

The chain has TRBV5-1 and TRBJ2-5; D possibly corresponds to TRBD1 (5 bases). The CDR3 is 13 residues long. Germline V lookup: CDR1 SGHRS, CDR2 YFSETQ. V lost 4 bases and J 5 bases, leaving 12 bases between the germline ends. The CDR3 reads CASSLQGRETQYF. The CDR3 bases are TGCGCCAGCAGCCTGCAGGGAAGGGAGACCCAGTACTTC.

The chain has TRBV7-3 and TRBJ1-2, with TRBD1 matching 11 bases. Germline V gene sequence: CDR1 SGHTA, CDR2 FQGTGA. The CDR3 length is 15 residues. The V gene end was trimmed by 0 bases and the J gene end by 4 bases; junction bases not matched to a gene: 1. Written as DNA, the CDR3 is TGTGCCAGCAGCTTAACGGGGACAGGGGGCTATGGCTACACCTTC. This encodes CASSLTGTGGYGYTF.

This clone was found a few times. The chain uses TRBV6-5 and TRBJ1-3; D gene unclear. The germline V gene has CDR1 MNHEY and CDR2 SVGAGI. The CDR3 loop spans 14 amino acids. Trimming took 5 bases from V and 4 from J, leaving 12 bases between them. In DNA form, the CDR3 reads TGTGCCAGCAGTCCAGTGTTTACCGGAAACACCATATATTTT. Translated: CASSPVFTGNTIYF.

The V and J genes are TRBV6-2 or TRBV6-3 and TRBJ2-3, with D unresolved. The CDR3 loop spans 14 amino acids. The germline gives CDR1 MNHEY, CDR2 SVGEGT. V lost 3 bases and J 2 bases, leaving 9 bases between the germline ends. The CDR3 region has the DNA TGTGCCAGCAGTTATAGCCGGCCCACAGATACGCAGTATTTT. It yields the protein CASSYSRPTDTQYF.

Only one count was recorded for this clone. The rearrangement uses TRBV4-3 and TRBJ2-3; 8 bases map to TRBD2. The V and J ends lost 4 bases and 4 bases, in that order; junction bases with no gene match: 10. The CDR3 length is 16 residues. From germline, CDR1 is LGHNA and CDR2 YSLEER. CDR3 DNA sequence: TGCGCCAGCAGCCCCTATAGCGGGAATGTCCCAGATACGCAGTATTTT. Protein product: CASSPYSGNVPDTQYF.

The CDR3 DNA sequence: TGTGCCAGCAGTAGCAGAGGCGGCTACACCTTC. Its protein product is CASSSRGGYTF. This rearrangement joins TRBV12-3 or TRBV12-4 to TRBJ1-2; D is undetermined. The CDR3 has 11 amino acids. V gave up 5 bases and J gave up 8 bases, with 9 bases separating them.

The CDR3: CASSLEGAGHTEAFF. As DNA, the CDR3 is TGTGCCAGCAGTTTAGAGGGGGCAGGTCACACTGAAGCTTTCTTT. The chain carries TRBV28 and TRBJ1-1; 7 bases fit TRBD1. The CDR3 runs 15 residues. CDR1 is MDHEN, CDR2 SYDVKM, per germline. After removal of 2 bases from V and 3 bases from J, the junction contained 6 bases not matched to a gene.

The chain recombines TRBV7-2 with TRBJ2-1, with D possibly being TRBD1 (6 bases). V was shortened by 1 base and J by 5 bases, with 12 bases between the two germline ends. The length of the CDR3 is 15 residues. Germline assignment: CDR1 SGHTA and CDR2 FQGNSA. The CDR3 DNA follows: TGTGCCAGCAGCTTAGTCCACAGGGTCCACAATGAGCAGTTCTTC. This codes for CASSLVHRVHNEQFF.

CDR3 nucleotides: TGTGCCAGCAGCTTGGGTCCGAACCTGCGATGGAGTGGCTACACCTTC. It codes for CASSLGPNLRWSGYTF. The chain recombines TRBV5-8 with TRBJ1-2; the D is unclear. The CDR3 spans 16 residues. Germline assignment: CDR1 SGHTS and CDR2 YDEGEE. V was clipped by 0 bases and J by 7 bases, with 19 bases between them.

The rearrangement uses TRBV6-5 and TRBJ1-5, with D tentatively TRBD1 (6 bases). The CDR3 covers 14 residues. Germline V CDR1 and CDR2: MNHEY, SVGAGI. Trimming shortened V by 8 bases and J by 1 base, and 12 bases separated the two germline ends. CDR3 amino acids: CASQPGVSNQPQHF. The CDR3 DNA is TGTGCCAGCCAGCCAGGGGTGAGCAATCAGCCCCAGCATTTT.